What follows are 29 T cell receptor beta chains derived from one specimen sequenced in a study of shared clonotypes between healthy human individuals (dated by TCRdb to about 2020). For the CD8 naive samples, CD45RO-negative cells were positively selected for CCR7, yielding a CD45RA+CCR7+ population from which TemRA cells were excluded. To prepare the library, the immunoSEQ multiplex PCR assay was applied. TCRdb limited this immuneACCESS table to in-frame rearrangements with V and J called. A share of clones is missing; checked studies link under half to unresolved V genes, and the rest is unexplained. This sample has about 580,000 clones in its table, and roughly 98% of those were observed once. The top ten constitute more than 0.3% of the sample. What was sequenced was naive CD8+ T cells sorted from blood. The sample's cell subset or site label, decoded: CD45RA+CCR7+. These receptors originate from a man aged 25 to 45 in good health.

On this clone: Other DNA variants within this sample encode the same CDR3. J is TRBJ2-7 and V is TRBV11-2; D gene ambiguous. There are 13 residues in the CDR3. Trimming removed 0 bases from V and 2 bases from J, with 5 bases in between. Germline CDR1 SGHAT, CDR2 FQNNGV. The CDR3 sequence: CASSLETPYEQYF. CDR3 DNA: TGTGCCAGCAGCTTAGAGACCCCCTACGAGCAGTACTTC.

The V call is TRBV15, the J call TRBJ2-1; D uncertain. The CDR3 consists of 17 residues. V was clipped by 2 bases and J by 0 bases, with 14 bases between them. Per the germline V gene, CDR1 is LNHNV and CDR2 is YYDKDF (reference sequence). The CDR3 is CATSRYSTPSSYNEQFF. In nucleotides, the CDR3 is TGTGCCACCAGCAGATACTCGACGCCGAGCTCCTACAATGAGCAGTTCTTC.

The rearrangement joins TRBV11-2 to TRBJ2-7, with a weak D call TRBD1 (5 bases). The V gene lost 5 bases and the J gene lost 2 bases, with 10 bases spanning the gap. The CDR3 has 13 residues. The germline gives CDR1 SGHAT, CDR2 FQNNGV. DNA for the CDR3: TGTGCCAGCAGCCAGGGTTACACCTACGAGCAGTACTTC. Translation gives CASSQGYTYEQYF. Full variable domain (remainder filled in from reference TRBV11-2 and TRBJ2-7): EAGVAQSPRYKIIEKRQSVAFWCNPISGHATLYWYQQILGQGPKLLIQFQNNGVVDDSQLPKDRFSAERLKGVDSTLKIQPAKLEDSAVYLCASSQGYTYEQYFGPGTRLTVT.

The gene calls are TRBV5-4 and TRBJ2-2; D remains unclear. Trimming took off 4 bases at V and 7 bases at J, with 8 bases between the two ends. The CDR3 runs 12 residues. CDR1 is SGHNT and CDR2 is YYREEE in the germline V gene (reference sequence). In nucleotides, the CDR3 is TGTGCCAGCAGCGATCTGAGCGGGGAGCTGTTTTTT. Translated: CASSDLSGELFF.

CDR3 protein: CAWRREGEFATDTQYF. The CDR3 DNA is TGTGCCTGGAGACGGGAGGGTGAATTTGCAACAGATACGCAGTATTTT. This chain uses TRBV30 with TRBJ2-3; 8 bases match TRBD2. The V segment lost 3 bases and the J segment 3 bases; nucleotides outside the gene matches: 11. The germline gives CDR1 GTSNPN, CDR2 SVGIG (reference sequence). CDR3 length: 16 residues.

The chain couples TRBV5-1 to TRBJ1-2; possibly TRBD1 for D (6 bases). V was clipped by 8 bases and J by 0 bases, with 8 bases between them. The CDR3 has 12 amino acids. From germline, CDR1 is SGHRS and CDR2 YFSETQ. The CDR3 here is CARQGANYGYTF. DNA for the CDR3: TGCGCCAGACAGGGAGCTAACTATGGCTACACCTTC.

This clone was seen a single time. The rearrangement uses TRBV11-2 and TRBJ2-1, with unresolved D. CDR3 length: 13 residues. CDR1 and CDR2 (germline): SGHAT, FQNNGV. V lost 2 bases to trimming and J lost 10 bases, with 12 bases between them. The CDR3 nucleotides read TGTGCCAGCAGCTTAACGTCCAGCAGAGAGCAGTTCTTC. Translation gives CASSLTSSREQFF.

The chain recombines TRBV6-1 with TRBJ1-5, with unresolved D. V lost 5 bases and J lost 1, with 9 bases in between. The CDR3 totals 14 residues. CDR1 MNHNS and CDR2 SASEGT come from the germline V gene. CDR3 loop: CASSRTGSNQPQHF. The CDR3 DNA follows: TGTGCCAGCAGTAGGACGGGAAGCAATCAGCCCCAGCATTTT.

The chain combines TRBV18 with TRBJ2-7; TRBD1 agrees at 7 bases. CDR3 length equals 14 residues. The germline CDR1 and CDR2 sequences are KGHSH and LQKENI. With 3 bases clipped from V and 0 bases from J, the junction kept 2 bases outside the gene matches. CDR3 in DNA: TGTGCCAGCTCACCGGACAGGTACTCCTACGAGCAGTACTTC. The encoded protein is CASSPDRYSYEQYF.

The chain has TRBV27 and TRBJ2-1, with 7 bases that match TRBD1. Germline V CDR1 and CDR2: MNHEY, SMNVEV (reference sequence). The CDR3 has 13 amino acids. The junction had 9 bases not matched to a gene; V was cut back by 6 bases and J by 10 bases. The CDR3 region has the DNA TGTGCCAGCAGACACAACGGACAGGCCGAGCAGTTCTTC. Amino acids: CASRHNGQAEQFF.

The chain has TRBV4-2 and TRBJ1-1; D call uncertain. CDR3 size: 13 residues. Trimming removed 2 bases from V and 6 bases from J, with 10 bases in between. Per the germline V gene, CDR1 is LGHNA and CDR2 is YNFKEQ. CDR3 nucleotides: TGTGCCAGCAGCCAAAAGACCGGGGCTGAAGCTTTCTTT. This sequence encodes CASSQKTGAEAFF.

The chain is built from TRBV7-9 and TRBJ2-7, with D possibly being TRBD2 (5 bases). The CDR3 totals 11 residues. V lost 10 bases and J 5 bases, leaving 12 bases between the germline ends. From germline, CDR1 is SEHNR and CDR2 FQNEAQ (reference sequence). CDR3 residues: CATGRVHEQYF. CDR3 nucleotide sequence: TGTGCCACCGGGCGGGTCCACGAGCAGTACTTC.

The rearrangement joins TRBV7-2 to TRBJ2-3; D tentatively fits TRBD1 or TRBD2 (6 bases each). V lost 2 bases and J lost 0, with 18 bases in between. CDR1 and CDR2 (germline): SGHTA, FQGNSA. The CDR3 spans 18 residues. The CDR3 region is CASSLNSGGGSSTDTQYF. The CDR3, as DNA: TGTGCCAGCAGCTTAAATTCCGGGGGCGGGTCTAGCACAGATACGCAGTATTTT.

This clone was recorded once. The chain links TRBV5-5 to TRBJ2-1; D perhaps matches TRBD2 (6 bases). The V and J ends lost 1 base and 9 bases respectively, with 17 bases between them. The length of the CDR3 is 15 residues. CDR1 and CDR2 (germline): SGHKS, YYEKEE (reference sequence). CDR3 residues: CASSLLLASDGEQFF. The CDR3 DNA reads TGTGCCAGCAGCTTGCTCCTAGCGAGCGACGGTGAGCAGTTCTTC.

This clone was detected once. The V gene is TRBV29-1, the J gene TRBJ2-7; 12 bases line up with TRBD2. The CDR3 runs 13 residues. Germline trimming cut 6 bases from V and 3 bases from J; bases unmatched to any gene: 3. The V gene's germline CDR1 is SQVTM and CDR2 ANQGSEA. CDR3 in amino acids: CSVGTSGYYEQYF. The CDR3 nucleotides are TGCAGCGTGGGGACTAGCGGGTACTACGAGCAGTACTTC.

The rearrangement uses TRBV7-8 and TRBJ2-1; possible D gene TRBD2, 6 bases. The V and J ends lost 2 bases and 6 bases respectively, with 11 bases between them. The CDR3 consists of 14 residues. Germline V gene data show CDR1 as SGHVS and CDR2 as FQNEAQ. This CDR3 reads CASSLIFGGNEQFF. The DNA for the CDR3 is TGTGCCAGCAGCTTAATTTTCGGGGGCAATGAGCAGTTCTTC.

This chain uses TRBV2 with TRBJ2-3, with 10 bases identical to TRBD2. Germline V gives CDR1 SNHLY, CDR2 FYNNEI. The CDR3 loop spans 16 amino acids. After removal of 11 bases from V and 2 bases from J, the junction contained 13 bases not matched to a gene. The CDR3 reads CAFSLAGEGPTDTQYF. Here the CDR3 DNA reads TGTGCCTTCTCCCTAGCGGGAGAGGGGCCCACAGATACGCAGTATTTT.

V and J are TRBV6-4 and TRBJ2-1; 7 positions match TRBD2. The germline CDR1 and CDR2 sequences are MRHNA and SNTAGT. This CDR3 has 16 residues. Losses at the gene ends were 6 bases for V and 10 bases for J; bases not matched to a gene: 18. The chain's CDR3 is CASRPSEGEGLLEQFF. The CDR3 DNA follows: TGTGCCAGCAGGCCCTCGGAAGGGGAGGGCCTGTTGGAGCAGTTCTTC.

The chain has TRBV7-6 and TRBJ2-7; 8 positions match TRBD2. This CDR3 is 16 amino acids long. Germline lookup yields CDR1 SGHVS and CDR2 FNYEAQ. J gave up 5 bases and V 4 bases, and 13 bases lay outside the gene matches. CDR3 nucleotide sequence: TGTGCCAGCAGCTCCTCTCCGGGAACGACTAGCGACGAGCAGTACTTC. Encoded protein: CASSSSPGTTSDEQYF. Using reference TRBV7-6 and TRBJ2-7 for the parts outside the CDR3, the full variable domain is GAGVSQSPRYKVTKRGQDVALRCDPISGHVSLYWYRQALGQGPEFLTYFNYEAQQDKSGLPNDRFSAERPEGSISTLTIQRTEQRDSAMYRCASSSSPGTTSDEQYFGPGTRLTVT.

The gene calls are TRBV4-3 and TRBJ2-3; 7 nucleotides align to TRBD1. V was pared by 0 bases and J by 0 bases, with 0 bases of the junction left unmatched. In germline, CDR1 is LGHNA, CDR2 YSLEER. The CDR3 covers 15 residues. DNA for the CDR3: TGCGCCAGCAGCCAAGAGGGACAGAGCACAGATACGCAGTATTTT. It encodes CASSQEGQSTDTQYF.

This CDR3 is CATSEGVGPRGGYTF. CDR3 DNA: TGTGCCACCAGCGAAGGGGTGGGTCCGAGAGGCGGCTACACCTTC. This chain uses TRBV15 with TRBJ1-2; TRBD1 might be the D (5 bases). The V gene's germline CDR1 is LNHNV and CDR2 YYDKDF (reference sequence). The V gene lost 5 bases and the J gene lost 8 bases, with 21 bases spanning the gap. The CDR3 has 15 amino acids.

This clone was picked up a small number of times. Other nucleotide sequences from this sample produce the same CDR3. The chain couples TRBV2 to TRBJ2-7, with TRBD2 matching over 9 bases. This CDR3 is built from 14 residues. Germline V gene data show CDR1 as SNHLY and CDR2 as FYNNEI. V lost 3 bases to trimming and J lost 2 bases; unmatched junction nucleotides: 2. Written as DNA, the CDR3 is TGTGCCAGCAGTGACCTAGCGGGAACCTACGAGCAGTACTTC. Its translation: CASSDLAGTYEQYF. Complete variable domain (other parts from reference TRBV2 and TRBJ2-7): EPEVTQTPSHQVTQMGQEVILRCVPISNHLYFYWYRQILGQKVEFLVSFYNNEISEKSEIFDDQFSVERPDGSNFTLKIRSTKLEDSAMYFCASSDLAGTYEQYFGPGTRLTVT.

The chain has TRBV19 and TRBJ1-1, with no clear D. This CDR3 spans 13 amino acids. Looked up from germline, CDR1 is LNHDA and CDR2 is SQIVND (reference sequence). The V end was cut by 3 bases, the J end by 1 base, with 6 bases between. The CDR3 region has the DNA TGTGCCAGTAGTATCGACTGGAACACTGAAGCTTTCTTT. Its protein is CASSIDWNTEAFF.

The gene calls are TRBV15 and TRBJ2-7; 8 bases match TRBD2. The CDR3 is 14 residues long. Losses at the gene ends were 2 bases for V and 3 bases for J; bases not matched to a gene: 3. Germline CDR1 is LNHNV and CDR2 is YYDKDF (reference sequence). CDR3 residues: CATSRTSGVYEQYF. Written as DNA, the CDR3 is TGTGCCACCAGCAGAACTAGCGGAGTCTACGAGCAGTACTTC.

For the CDR3, the DNA is TGTGCCAGCAGCCCGAAGGGGAGAGAGACCCAGTACTTC. This translates into CASSPKGRETQYF. V gene TRBV14 combines with J gene TRBJ2-5; the D call may be TRBD1 or TRBD2 (5 bases each). The CDR3 extends over 13 amino acids. From germline, CDR1 is SGHDN and CDR2 FVKESK. Trimming left V 4 bases short and J 4 bases short, with 10 bases between.

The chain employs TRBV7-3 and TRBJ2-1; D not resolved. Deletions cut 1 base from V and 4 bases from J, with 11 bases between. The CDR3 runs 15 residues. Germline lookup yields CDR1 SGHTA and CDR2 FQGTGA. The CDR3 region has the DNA TGTGCCAGCAGCTTAATTGAGTCCGCTTACAATGAGCAGTTCTTC. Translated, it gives CASSLIESAYNEQFF.

This CDR3 is CASSGGLGNTEAFF. For the CDR3, the DNA is TGCGCCAGCAGCGGAGGGCTAGGGAACACTGAAGCTTTCTTT. V and J are TRBV4-3 and TRBJ1-1; D is unresolved. This CDR3 contains 14 residues. Germline CDR1 reads LGHNA; CDR2 reads YSLEER. The germline V and J ends were trimmed by 5 bases and 1 base, with 11 bases remaining between them.

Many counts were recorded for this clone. CDR3 residues: CSVEDDTTSGKIDTQYF. The DNA of the CDR3 is TGCAGCGTTGAAGACGACACCACTAGCGGGAAAATAGATACGCAGTATTTT. The chain carries TRBV29-1 and TRBJ2-3; 10 nucleotides match TRBD2. J gave up 5 bases and V 0 bases, and 11 bases lay outside the gene matches. Germline-derived CDR1 and CDR2 are SQVTM and ANQGSEA. The length of the CDR3 is 17 residues.

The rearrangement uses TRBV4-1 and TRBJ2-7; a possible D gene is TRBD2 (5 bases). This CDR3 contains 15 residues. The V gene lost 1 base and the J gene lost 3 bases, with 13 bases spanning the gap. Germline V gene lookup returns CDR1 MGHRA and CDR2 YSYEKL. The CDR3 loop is CASSQVKGLFYEQYF. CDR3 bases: TGCGCCAGCAGCCAAGTCAAAGGACTGTTCTACGAGCAGTACTTC.